A selection of T cell receptor beta chains follows, all from one sample in a study of OX40 agonist ivuxolimab in advanced cancers. Using immunoSEQ multiplex PCR, the repertoire was profiled, and TCRdb retains in-frame clones only, with some absent. The data show approximately 98,000 clones, around 90% seen once. This sample comprised CD4+ or CD8+ T cells sorted from blood, obtained in a trial of the OX40 agonist ivuxolimab. The receptors were gathered from an adult with an advanced solid tumor such as melanoma, head and neck, liver or kidney cancer. The conserved cysteine and the conserved F or W are not part of the CDR3 here. Fields, in order: V gene, J gene, CDR3 protein.

V gene: TRBV6-1; J gene: TRBJ1-1; CDR3 protein: ASSSTQTNTEAF
V gene: TRBV19; J gene: TRBJ2-7; CDR3 protein: ASSIRAGEQY
V gene: TRBV5-1; J gene: TRBJ2-7; CDR3 protein: ASSLGGSSYEQY
V gene: TRBV5-1; J gene: TRBJ2-5; CDR3 protein: ASSLAVGDQETQY
V gene: TRBV5-1; J gene: TRBJ2-4; CDR3 protein: ASSLGRATKNIQY
V gene: TRBV9; J gene: TRBJ1-3; CDR3 protein: ASSTGTTSGNTIY
V gene: TRBV9; J gene: TRBJ2-2; CDR3 protein: ASSMTSAGELF
V gene: TRBV7-3; J gene: TRBJ2-3; CDR3 protein: ASSLNRAPDTQY
V gene: TRBV6-1; J gene: TRBJ1-5; CDR3 protein: ASSGGGYQPQH
V gene: TRBV7-2; J gene: TRBJ2-1; CDR3 protein: ASSPHPSGTKSYNEQF
V gene: TRBV5-8; J gene: TRBJ2-3; CDR3 protein: ASSLLLAGTDTQY
V gene: TRBV11-2; J gene: TRBJ2-1; CDR3 protein: ASSLGGEQF
V gene: TRBV10-3; J gene: TRBJ1-1; CDR3 protein: ATTNPANTEAF
V gene: TRBV21-1; J gene: TRBJ1-3; CDR3 protein: ASSKCCQSSGNTIY
V gene: TRBV27; J gene: TRBJ2-3; CDR3 protein: ASSLGAGGFTDTQY
V gene: TRBV5-4; J gene: TRBJ2-3; CDR3 protein: ASSLETGASDTQY
V gene: TRBV30; J gene: TRBJ1-3; CDR3 protein: AWNDKANGNTIY
V gene: TRBV27; J gene: TRBJ2-7; CDR3 protein: ASSLSLPGGSHYEQY
V gene: TRBV11-1; J gene: TRBJ1-2; CDR3 protein: ASSLVTGASGYT
V gene: TRBV11-2; J gene: TRBJ2-7; CDR3 protein: ASSLVLPSGGVFYEQY
V gene: TRBV20-1; J gene: TRBJ2-5; CDR3 protein: SARIETQY
V gene: TRBV9; J gene: TRBJ2-2; CDR3 protein: ASSVGTGFDGELF
V gene: TRBV4-1; J gene: TRBJ1-6; CDR3 protein: ASSQEGGPHNSPLH
V gene: TRBV18; J gene: TRBJ2-1; CDR3 protein: ASSGLADSYNEQF
V gene: TRBV2; J gene: TRBJ2-7; CDR3 protein: ASSERGLPYEQY
V gene: TRBV7-7; J gene: TRBJ2-5; CDR3 protein: ASSQDREETQY
V gene: TRBV5-8; J gene: TRBJ1-4; CDR3 protein: ASSHSGTGDEKLF
V gene: TRBV2; J gene: TRBJ2-2; CDR3 protein: ASSVTSGGGTGELF
V gene: TRBV5-4; J gene: TRBJ1-2; CDR3 protein: ASSLSPSSFYGYT
V gene: TRBV7-9; J gene: TRBJ1-1; CDR3 protein: ASSLRRVDTEAF
V gene: TRBV10-2; J gene: TRBJ2-7; CDR3 protein: ASRGTDFDEQY
V gene: TRBV4-1; J gene: TRBJ1-3; CDR3 protein: ASSQDRLSGNTIY
V gene: TRBV28; J gene: TRBJ2-7; CDR3 protein: ASTQLAGGTYEQY
V gene: TRBV10-3; J gene: TRBJ2-7; CDR3 protein: AISDQGLAGEQY
V gene: TRBV27; J gene: TRBJ2-5; CDR3 protein: ASSHRTGETQY
V gene: TRBV18; J gene: TRBJ2-1; CDR3 protein: ASSPRGTSGNNEQF
V gene: TRBV30; J gene: TRBJ1-3; CDR3 protein: AWSQGGNTIY
V gene: TRBV11-3; J gene: TRBJ2-1; CDR3 protein: ASSNSGSEQF
V gene: TRBV7-2; J gene: TRBJ1-4; CDR3 protein: ASSPTATNEKLF
V gene: TRBV4-1; J gene: TRBJ2-1; CDR3 protein: ASSLGLAGGEGNNEQF
V gene: TRBV6-1; J gene: TRBJ1-2; CDR3 protein: ASSEGGSSWYGYT
V gene: TRBV10-1; J gene: TRBJ2-3; CDR3 protein: ASSTGGGTDTQY
V gene: TRBV6-5; J gene: TRBJ1-2; CDR3 protein: ASTIQERGYGYT
V gene: TRBV10-1; J gene: TRBJ2-7; CDR3 protein: ASRAGLGYEQY
V gene: TRBV5-1; J gene: TRBJ2-3; CDR3 protein: ASSLVGITDTQY
V gene: TRBV6-1; J gene: TRBJ1-2; CDR3 protein: ASSEARVYGYT
V gene: TRBV7-6; J gene: TRBJ1-4; CDR3 protein: ASSLEYRPNEKLF
V gene: TRBV6-5; J gene: TRBJ1-2; CDR3 protein: ASSPTENYGYT
V gene: TRBV7-3; J gene: TRBJ2-1; CDR3 protein: ASSLSSSGGRSYNGQF
V gene: TRBV6-1; J gene: TRBJ1-1; CDR3 protein: ASSAYGVTEAF
V gene: TRBV7-9; J gene: TRBJ1-2; CDR3 protein: ASSLTSLYGYT
V gene: TRBV7-6; J gene: TRBJ1-3; CDR3 protein: ASSLALGNTIY
V gene: TRBV6-5; J gene: TRBJ2-7; CDR3 protein: ASSYSYSDYEQY
V gene: TRBV27; J gene: TRBJ2-7; CDR3 protein: ASQTTSSYEQY